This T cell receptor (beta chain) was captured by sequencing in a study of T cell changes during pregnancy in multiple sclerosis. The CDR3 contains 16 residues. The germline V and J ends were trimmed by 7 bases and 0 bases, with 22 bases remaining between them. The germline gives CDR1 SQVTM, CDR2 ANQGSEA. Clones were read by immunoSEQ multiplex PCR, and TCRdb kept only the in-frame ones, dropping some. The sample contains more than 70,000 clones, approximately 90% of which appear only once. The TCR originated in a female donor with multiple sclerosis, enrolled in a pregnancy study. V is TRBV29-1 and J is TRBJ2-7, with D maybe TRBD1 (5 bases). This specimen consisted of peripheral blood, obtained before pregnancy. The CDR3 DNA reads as TGCAGCGACGACACGACGCCGGACAAGAGCTCCTACGAGCAGTACTTC. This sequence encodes CSDDTTPDKSSYEQYF.